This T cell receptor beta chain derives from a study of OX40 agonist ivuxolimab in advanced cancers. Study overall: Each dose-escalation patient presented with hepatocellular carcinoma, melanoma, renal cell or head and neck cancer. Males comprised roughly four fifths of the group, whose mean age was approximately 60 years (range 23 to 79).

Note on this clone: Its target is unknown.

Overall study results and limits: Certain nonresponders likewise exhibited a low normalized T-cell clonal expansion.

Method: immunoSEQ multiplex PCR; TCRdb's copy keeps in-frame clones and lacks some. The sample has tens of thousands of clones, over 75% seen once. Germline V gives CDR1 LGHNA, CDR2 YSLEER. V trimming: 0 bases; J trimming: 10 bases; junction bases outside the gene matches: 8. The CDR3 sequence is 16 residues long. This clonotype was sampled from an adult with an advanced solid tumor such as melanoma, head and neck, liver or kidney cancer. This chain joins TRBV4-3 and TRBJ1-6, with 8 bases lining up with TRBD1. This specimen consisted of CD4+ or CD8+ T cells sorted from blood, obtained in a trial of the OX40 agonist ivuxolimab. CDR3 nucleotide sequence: TGCGCCAGCAGCCAAGATGGGAGGACAGGGCACTCACCCCTCCACTTT. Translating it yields CASSQDGRTGHSPLHF.